This TCR beta chain derives from a study of T cell responses to AZD1222 COVID-19 vaccine (dated by TCRdb to the early 2020s). With regard to the full study: A total of 230 to 250 trial participants underwent TCR sequencing, of whom nearly 210 had received two doses of AZD1222 and about 25 had received two doses of the MenACWY control vaccine. Trial participants were enrolled by age into 18-55, 56-69 and 70-plus year subgroups, with about 150, 28 and 57 TCR-sequenced participants respectively.

The CDR3 regions of human TCRbeta chains were analyzed by immunosequencing. As for the authors' bioinformatics: TCRs in the repertoires were matched against a reference library of SARS-CoV-2-specific TCRs that had been generated with the MIRA antigen-specificity platform. Breadth was defined as the fraction of unique TCRs that were SARS-CoV-2-associated, and depth was defined as the fraction of total T cells that were SARS-CoV-2-associated. Using the MIRA data, each spike-specific TCR was mapped to the spike region that the TCR reacts to and placed in a CD4 or CD8 class. Log10-transformed breadth and depth values were compared by one-way ANOVA with Sidak's multiple comparisons tests. TCRdb provides this immuneACCESS table in a form limited to in-frame rearrangements. Some clones are lacking; in checked studies, under half of them reflect an unresolved V gene, and why the rest are absent is not known. V and J calls and clone size follow that table, whereas D and trimming were derived from the DNA. The sample table records around 120,000 clones; around 90% of these occur just once. The ten largest clones capture around 19% of the sample.

A word on this clone: The antigen this receptor binds is unknown. Base qualities are not at hand, and no much larger clone is one base apart.

The germline V gene supplies CDR1 MDHEN and CDR2 SYDVKM. V and J are truncated by 2 bases and 4 bases respectively, leaving an intervening sequence of 6 bases. CDR3 length: 13 amino acids, cysteine to phenylalanine. The kept DNA is CDR3 alone, 39 bases in frame from the first base. Study-wide conclusions, independent of this receptor: After two AZD1222 doses, spike-specific TCR breadth and depth were significantly higher than at day 0 and than in MenACWY recipients. Participants were mostly white British, with more females than males. The authors suggested clonal diversity may have been underestimated. Because no day 14 peak-response samples were available, the repertoires could be characterized only after the peak T cell response. The whole spike protein was spanned by vaccine-associated CD4 TCRs, and dominant responses were seen in regions 160-218 and 743-854. Reportedly, close to half of the unique spike-specific TCRs recognized epitopes lying outside the regions that are mutated in the B.1.351 and B.1.1.7 variants. In the small 56-69-year group, the increase in depth fell short of significance, most likely because of low power. Only six AZD1222 recipients were SARS-CoV-2 seropositive at baseline, limiting conclusions about previously exposed vaccinees.

What this sample's time point label stands for: baseline before first vaccination. The sample's treatment or condition label, in plain terms: meningococcal conjugate vaccine given as trial control. Samples from vaccinated people were obtained from the UK trials COV001 and COV002, which included a single-blind randomized controlled phase 2/3 trial of AZD1222 (ChAdOx1 nCoV-19) in healthy adults. For TCRbeta chain sequencing, PBMC samples were collected from trial participants at day 0 and at day 28 after the second dose. The sequence joins TRBV28 to TRBJ1-3, with the identity of the D gene unclear. The receptor was derived from an adult in good health. The input for sequencing was peripheral blood, taken on day 0 of MenACWY control vaccination. The CDR3 protein is CASSLRWGNTIYF. In nucleotides, the sequence is TGTGCCAGCAGTTTAAGATGGGGAAACACCATATATTTT.